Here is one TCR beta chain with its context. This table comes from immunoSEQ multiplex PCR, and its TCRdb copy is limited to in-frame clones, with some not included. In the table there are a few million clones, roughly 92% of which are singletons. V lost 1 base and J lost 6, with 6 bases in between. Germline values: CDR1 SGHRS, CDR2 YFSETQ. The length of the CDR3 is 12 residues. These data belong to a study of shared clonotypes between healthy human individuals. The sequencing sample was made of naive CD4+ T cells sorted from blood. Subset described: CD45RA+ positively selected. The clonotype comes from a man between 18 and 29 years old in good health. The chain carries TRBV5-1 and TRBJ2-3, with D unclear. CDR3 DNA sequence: TGCGCCAGCAGCTTGAAAGTGGATACGCAGTATTTT. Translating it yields CASSLKVDTQYF. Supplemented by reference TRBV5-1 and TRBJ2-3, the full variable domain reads KAGVTQTPRYLIKTRGQQVTLSCSPISGHRSVSWYQQTPGQGLQFLFEYFSETQRNKGNFPGRFSGRQFSNSRSEMNVSTLELGDSALYLCASSLKVDTQYFGPGTRLTVL.